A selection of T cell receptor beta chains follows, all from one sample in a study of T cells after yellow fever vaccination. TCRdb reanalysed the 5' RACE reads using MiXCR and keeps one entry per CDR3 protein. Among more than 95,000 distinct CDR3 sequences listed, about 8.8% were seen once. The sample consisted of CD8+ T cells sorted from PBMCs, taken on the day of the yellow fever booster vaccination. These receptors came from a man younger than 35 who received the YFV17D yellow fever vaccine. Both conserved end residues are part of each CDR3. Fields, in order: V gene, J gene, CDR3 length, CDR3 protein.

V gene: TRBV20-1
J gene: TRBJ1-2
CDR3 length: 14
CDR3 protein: CSASEFGENYGYTF

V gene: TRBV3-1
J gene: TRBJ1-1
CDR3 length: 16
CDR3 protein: CASSRTGREYVTEAFF

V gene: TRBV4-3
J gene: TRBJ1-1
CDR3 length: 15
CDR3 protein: CASSQGEDINTEAFF

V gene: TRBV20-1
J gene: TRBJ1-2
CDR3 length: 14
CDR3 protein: CSARDGQGIYGYTF

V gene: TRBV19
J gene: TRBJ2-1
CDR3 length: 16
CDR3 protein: CASRSASGAFYNEQFF

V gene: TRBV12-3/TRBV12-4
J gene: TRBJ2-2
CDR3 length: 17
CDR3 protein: CASSFVSWTANTGELFF

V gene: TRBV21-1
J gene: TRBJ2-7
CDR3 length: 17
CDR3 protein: CASSTPKTGGPHYEQYF

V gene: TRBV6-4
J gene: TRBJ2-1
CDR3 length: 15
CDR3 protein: CASSDRASGGYEQFF

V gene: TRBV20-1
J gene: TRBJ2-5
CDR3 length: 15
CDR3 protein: CSARAPARDSETQYF

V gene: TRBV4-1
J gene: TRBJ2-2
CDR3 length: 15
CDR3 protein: CASSFTQGYTGELFF

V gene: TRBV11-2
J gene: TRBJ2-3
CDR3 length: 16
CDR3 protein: CASSSYDRGGTDTQYF

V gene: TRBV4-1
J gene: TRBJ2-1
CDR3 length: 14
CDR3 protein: CASSTGTGMDEQFF

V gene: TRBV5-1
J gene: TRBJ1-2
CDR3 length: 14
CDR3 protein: CASSSRDTFYGYTF

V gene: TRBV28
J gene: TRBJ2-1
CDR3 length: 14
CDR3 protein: CASSPGTIYNEQFF

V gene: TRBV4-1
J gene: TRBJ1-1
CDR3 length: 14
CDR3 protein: CASSQGGGRPEAFF

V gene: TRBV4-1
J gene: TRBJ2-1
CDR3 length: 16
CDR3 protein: CASSQSRWGAYNEQFF